These 2 T cell receptor beta chains originate from one sample sequenced in a study of T cell responses to AZD1222 COVID-19 vaccine. TCRdb's table, derived via immunoSEQ multiplex PCR, lists solely in-frame clones and lacks some. The sample contains over 95,000 clones, about 91% of which appear only once. The sequencing used peripheral blood, collected 28 days after the second AZD1222 dose. Source of these receptors: an adult who received the AZD1222 COVID-19 vaccine.

Comments on this clone: This may come from a read error, since a much larger clone is one base off. V is TRBV9 and J is TRBJ2-2; D gene uncertain. Germline lookup yields CDR1 SGDLS and CDR2 YYNGEE. V lost 4 bases, J lost 3 bases, and 4 bases lay in between. This CDR3 spans 12 amino acids. CDR3 DNA: TGTGCCAGCAGCCCGGACACCGGGGAGCTGTTTTTT. Protein sequence: CASSPDTGELFF.

This sequence joins TRBV28 and TRBJ1-5; D might be TRBD1 (6 bases). The germline V and J ends were trimmed by 5 bases and 8 bases, with 16 bases remaining between them. Germline CDR1 is MDHEN and CDR2 is SYDVKM. This CDR3 comprises 14 residues. The CDR3 is CASSPNREGKPQHF. CDR3 sequence (DNA): TGTGCCAGCAGTCCCAACAGGGAAGGGAAGCCCCAGCATTTT.